A selection of T cell receptor beta chains follows, all from one sample in a study of PD-L1 blockade in urothelial cancer. Clones were sequenced by immunoSEQ multiplex PCR, and TCRdb holds only the in-frame ones, with some missing. The sample lists over 100,000 clones; around 84% were seen once. The sample here was PBMCs, taken around atezolizumab (anti-PD-L1) treatment. The receptors come from a man aged 50-59 years with urothelial cancer. The CDR3 runs from the conserved cysteine through the conserved F or W. D genes are given only for firm matches. Clone size is stated in some rows and not others, as once, few, many or a class when expanded.

>.|TRBV5-1|TRBJ1-2|.
CASSLEQGGGYTF
TGCGCCAGCAGCTTGGAACAGGGAGGGGGCTACACCTTC
>.|TRBV7-9|TRBJ2-7|TRBD2
CASSLSAGAIGYEQYF
TGTGCCAGCAGTCTGTCAGCGGGAGCTATTGGCTACGAGCAGTACTTC
>.|TRBV10-2|TRBJ2-3|.
CASSSSGAPDTQYF
TGCGCCAGCAGTAGTAGCGGTGCTCCAGATACGCAGTATTTT
>.|TRBV7-8|TRBJ2-3|.
CASSLGGIYTDTQYF
TGTGCCAGCAGCTTGGGCGGGATATACACAGATACGCAGTATTTT
>.|TRBV5-4|TRBJ2-5|TRBD2
CASSLGLAPKETQYF
TGTGCCAGCAGCTTGGGACTAGCGCCAAAAGAGACCCAGTACTTC
>.|TRBV18|TRBJ2-3|.
CASSPPSSTDTQYF
TGTGCCAGCTCACCGCCGAGTAGCACAGATACGCAGTATTTT
>.|TRBV28|TRBJ1-4|.
CASSLGGRINEKLFF
TGTGCCAGCAGTTTGGGAGGACGGATTAATGAAAAACTGTTTTTT
>.|TRBV5-1|TRBJ2-1|TRBD2
CASSCSGTSGDNEQFF
TGCGCCAGCAGCTGCTCCGGGACTAGCGGGGACAATGAGCAGTTCTTC
>.|TRBV6-6|TRBJ2-3|TRBD2
CASSKRDWADTQYF
TGTGCCAGCAGCAAGCGGGATTGGGCAGATACGCAGTATTTT
>.|TRBV18|TRBJ2-5|.
CASSTRQEQETQYF
TGTGCCAGCTCAACTCGACAGGAGCAAGAGACCCAGTACTTC
>.|TRBV19|TRBJ1-1|TRBD1
CASSITGGYTEAFF
TGTGCCAGTAGCATCACAGGGGGCTACACTGAAGCTTTCTTT
>.|TRBV14|TRBJ1-1|TRBD1
CASSQHRGFSEAFF
TGTGCCAGCAGTCAGCACAGGGGTTTCTCTGAAGCTTTCTTT
>.|TRBV7-2|TRBJ2-1|.
CASSLSGDSPNNEQFF
TGTGCCAGCAGCTTATCGGGGGATTCCCCCAACAATGAGCAGTTCTTC
>.|TRBV11-2|TRBJ2-7|.
CASSLERVSYEQYF
TGTGCCAGCAGCTTAGAACGGGTTTCCTACGAGCAGTACTTC
>many|TRBV27|TRBJ1-2|.
CASSLMSGAGYGYTF
TGTGCCAGCAGTTTAATGAGTGGGGCAGGGTATGGCTACACCTTC
>.|TRBV9|TRBJ1-1|.
CASSVVDSKNTEAFF
TGTGCCAGCAGCGTAGTGGACAGTAAGAACACTGAAGCTTTCTTT
>few|TRBV6-1|TRBJ2-2|.
CASMRYTGELFF
TGTGCCAGCATGCGGTACACCGGGGAGCTGTTTTTT
>.|TRBV30|TRBJ2-7|TRBD2
CAWSRMASGTYEQYF
TGTGCCTGGTCTAGAATGGCTAGCGGAACCTACGAGCAGTACTTC
>.|TRBV6-5|TRBJ2-1|.
CASSYSSYSGDEQFF
TGTGCCAGCAGTTACTCGAGCTACAGCGGCGATGAGCAGTTCTTC
>.|TRBV14|TRBJ2-5|TRBD2
CASSDPIIKAGGLQETQYF
TGTGCCAGCAGCGATCCGATAATTAAAGCGGGAGGGCTCCAAGAGACCCAGTACTTC
>.|TRBV2|TRBJ1-4|TRBD1
CASSVRDRGPEKLFF
TGTGCCAGCAGTGTCCGGGACAGGGGCCCGGAAAAACTGTTTTTT
>.|TRBV27|TRBJ1-5|.
CASSREPQHF
TGTGCCAGCAGTCGAGAGCCCCAGCATTTT
>few|TRBV19|TRBJ2-7|TRBD2
CASRSGLAGVYEQYF
TGTGCCAGTAGGAGCGGACTAGCGGGAGTGTACGAGCAGTACTTC
>once|TRBV28|TRBJ2-1|TRBD2
CASGSQTSGRIYEQFF
TGTGCCAGCGGATCCCAGACTAGCGGGAGGATTTATGAGCAGTTCTTC
>.|TRBV15|TRBJ1-4|TRBD1
CATRNGTGEGYEKLFF
TGTGCCACCCGGAATGGGACAGGGGAGGGGTATGAAAAACTGTTTTTT
>few|TRBV6-6|TRBJ1-1|.
CASSYSKNTEAFF
TGTGCCAGCAGTTACTCCAAGAACACTGAAGCTTTCTTT
>.|TRBV2|TRBJ1-1|TRBD1
CASSEPGQGAFF
TGTGCCAGCAGTGAACCGGGACAGGGGGCTTTCTTT
>few|TRBV6-5|TRBJ2-1|.
CASTSSPRGNEQFF
TGTGCCAGCACTTCTTCCCCTAGGGGAAATGAGCAGTTCTTC
>.|TRBV29-1|TRBJ1-2|TRBD1
CSVAGGYGYTF
TGCAGCGTTGCAGGGGGCTATGGCTACACCTTC
>once|TRBV13|TRBJ2-1|TRBD1
CASSLRGTGGYNEQFF
TGTGCCAGCAGCTTAAGGGGAACAGGGGGCTACAATGAGCAGTTCTTC
>.|TRBV5-1|TRBJ1-5|TRBD1
CASSLGQGQPQHF
TGCGCCAGCAGCTTGGGACAGGGCCAGCCCCAGCATTTT
>once|TRBV5-4|TRBJ1-5|TRBD1
CASSSTDRGLYNQPQHF
TGTGCCAGCAGCTCCACTGACAGGGGGCTATACAATCAGCCCCAGCATTTT
>.|TRBV20-1|TRBJ2-7|TRBD2
CSTGGYEQYF
TGCAGTACGGGGGGGTACGAGCAGTACTTC
>once|TRBV4-1|TRBJ1-6|.
CASSQDPPRVNNSPLHF
TGCGCCAGCAGCCAAGACCCCCCCCGAGTGAATAATTCACCCCTCCACTTT
>.|TRBV10-3|TRBJ1-1|TRBD1
CAISQAGGNTEAFF
TGTGCCATCAGTCAGGCAGGGGGGAACACTGAAGCTTTCTTT
>.|TRBV4-2|TRBJ2-2|TRBD2
CASSQVGLAGGLGTGELFF
TGTGCCAGCAGCCAAGTGGGACTAGCGGGAGGCCTTGGGACCGGGGAGCTGTTTTTT
>many|TRBV27|TRBJ1-1|TRBD1
CASTRIGQGNTEAFF
TGTGCCAGCACGAGAATAGGACAGGGGAACACTGAAGCTTTCTTT
>few|TRBV19|TRBJ1-2|TRBD1
CASQGAGIYYGYTF
TGTGCCAGCCAGGGGGCAGGGATATACTATGGCTACACCTTC
>.|TRBV7-9|TRBJ2-5|TRBD1
CASSLRQGGETQYF
TGTGCCAGCAGCTTACGACAGGGTGGAGAGACCCAGTACTTC
>.|TRBV7-3|TRBJ1-1|.
CASSLQVVGTEAFF
TGTGCCAGCAGCTTGCAGGTGGTGGGCACTGAAGCTTTCTTT
>.|TRBV28|TRBJ2-3|TRBD1
CASATGGFPPQYF
TGTGCCAGCGCGACAGGGGGCTTCCCCCCGCAGTATTTT
>.|TRBV19|TRBJ1-5|.
CASSDKGGSANQPQHF
TGTGCCAGTAGTGACAAGGGGGGGTCCGCCAATCAGCCCCAGCATTTT
>.|TRBV7-2|TRBJ1-3|TRBD1
CASSLQGGGNTIYF
TGTGCCAGCAGCTTGCAGGGGGGTGGAAACACCATATATTTT
>.|TRBV28|TRBJ2-4|TRBD1
CASTGTGGNIQYF
TGTGCCAGTACCGGGACAGGGGGAAACATTCAGTACTTC
>.|TRBV28|TRBJ1-1|TRBD1
CASSLPGQGMAEAFF
TGTGCCAGCAGTTTGCCGGGACAGGGTATGGCTGAAGCTTTCTTT
>once|TRBV11-2|TRBJ2-5|TRBD1
CASSRRDSRQETQYF
TGTGCCAGCAGCCGCCGGGACAGTAGACAAGAGACCCAGTACTTC
>.|TRBV19|TRBJ1-5|TRBD1
CASSGQGGQPQHF
TGTGCCAGTAGTGGACAGGGAGGACAGCCCCAGCATTTT
>.|TRBV6-5|TRBJ2-7|TRBD1
CAILTGDGSYEQYF
TGTGCCATCCTAACAGGGGATGGTAGCTACGAGCAGTACTTC
>.|TRBV29-1|TRBJ2-1|.
CSVVAGSSYNEQFF
TGCAGCGTTGTGGCGGGGAGCTCCTACAATGAGCAGTTCTTC
>few|TRBV28|TRBJ2-7|.
CASSRAYGEAEQYF
TGTGCCAGCAGTCGAGCATACGGTGAAGCCGAGCAGTACTTC
>.|TRBV11-1|TRBJ2-7|TRBD2
CASSLFRGTSGIYSYEQYF
TGTGCCAGCAGCTTGTTCCGGGGGACTAGCGGGATATACTCCTACGAGCAGTACTTC